One sample yielded the 23 T cell receptor beta chains listed below, sequenced in a study of shared clonotypes between healthy human individuals. Repertoires were generated with immunoSEQ multiplex PCR, while TCRdb's copy carries only in-frame clones and drops some. Among roughly 2.5 million clones, just over 90% were seen once, and the ten largest hold under 0.15%. The sample was naive CD4+ T cells sorted from blood. The subset denotes: CD45RA+ positively selected. The source of these receptors is a man between 18 and 35 years old in good health.

The rearrangement links TRBV2 to TRBJ2-1, with D possibly being TRBD1 (6 bases). The germline gives CDR1 SNHLY, CDR2 FYNNEI. The CDR3 has 14 amino acids. V was cut by 8 bases and J by 3 bases, with 14 bases left in between. The CDR3 reads CASLQGLYYNEQFF. CDR3 coding DNA: TGTGCCAGCTTGCAGGGGCTTTACTACAATGAGCAGTTCTTC.

The chain carries TRBV7-8 and TRBJ2-1; D gene uncertain. Trimming took off 1 base at V and 0 bases at J, with 7 bases between the two ends. CDR3 length: 15 amino acids. Germline loops: CDR1 SGHVS, CDR2 FQNEAQ. The CDR3 region is CASSLGTTSYNEQFF. The CDR3 DNA reads as TGTGCCAGCAGCTTAGGAACGACCTCCTACAATGAGCAGTTCTTC. Full variable domain (remainder filled in from reference TRBV7-8 and TRBJ2-1): GAGVSQSPRYKVAKRGQDVALRCDPISGHVSLFWYQQALGQGPEFLTYFQNEAQLDKSGLPSDRFFAERPEGSVSTLKIQRTQQEDSAVYLCASSLGTTSYNEQFFGPGTRLTVL.

The chain joins TRBV30 to TRBJ2-7; D unresolved. CDR3 length: 13 residues. V was shortened by 1 base and J by 4 bases, with 11 bases between the two germline ends. Germline CDR1 reads GTSNPN; CDR2 reads SVGIG (reference sequence). The CDR3 DNA follows: TGTGCCTGGAGTGCGTACGCCGATTACGAGCAGTACTTC. Its translation: CAWSAYADYEQYF.

V usage is TRBV6-6 and J usage is TRBJ2-1, with TRBD2 matching 14 bases. This CDR3 is 15 amino acids long. Germline V CDR1 and CDR2: MNHNY, SVGAGI (reference sequence). The V segment lost 6 bases and the J segment 6 bases; nucleotides outside the gene matches: 4. CDR3 DNA sequence: TGTGCCAGCAGCCTAGGGACTAGCGGGAGCAATGAGCAGTTCTTC. Translating gives CASSLGTSGSNEQFF.

The chain couples TRBV5-1 to TRBJ2-1; weak D call: TRBD1 (6 bases). The CDR3 covers 14 residues. V shed 0 bases and J shed 8 bases, with 12 bases lying between them. Germline CDR1 reads SGHRS; CDR2 reads YFSETQ. CDR3 sequence: CASSLAQGGDEQFF. CDR3 in DNA: TGCGCCAGCAGCTTGGCCCAAGGGGGAGATGAGCAGTTCTTC.

This sequence joins TRBV7-9 and TRBJ2-3; D might be TRBD2 (6 bases). Germline CDR1 SEHNR, CDR2 FQNEAQ (reference sequence). The CDR3 totals 15 residues. V was clipped by 1 base and J by 2 bases, with 10 bases between them. CDR3 amino acids: CASSLEGGITDTQYF. The CDR3 coding sequence is TGTGCCAGCAGCTTAGAAGGCGGGATCACAGATACGCAGTATTTT. Drawing the rest from reference TRBV7-9 and TRBJ2-3, the complete variable domain is DTGVSQNPRHKITKRGQNVTFRCDPISEHNRLYWYRQTLGQGPEFLTYFQNEAQLEKSRLLSDRFSAERPKGSFSTLEIQRTEQGDSAMYLCASSLEGGITDTQYFGPGTRLTVL.

As DNA, the CDR3 is TGTGCCAGCAGCTTAAGGCGGGAGGGCCGTGAGCAGTTCTTC. It codes for CASSLRREGREQFF. The chain has TRBV11-2 and TRBJ2-1, with 9 positions matching TRBD2. The ends lost 2 bases at V and 9 bases at J; junction bases unmatched: 5. The CDR3 covers 14 residues. Germline values: CDR1 SGHAT, CDR2 FQNNGV.

As to this clone: Different DNA sequences within this sample yield the same CDR3. The rearrangement uses TRBV6-6 and TRBJ2-1; a possible D gene is TRBD1 (5 bases). The CDR3 loop spans 15 amino acids. The V end was cut by 2 bases, the J end by 2 bases, with 10 bases between. Germline V gene sequence: CDR1 MNHNY, CDR2 SVGAGI (reference sequence). The CDR3 region has the DNA TGTGCCAGCAGTTACGGGCAGGGCCCCTACAATGAGCAGTTCTTC. Its translation is CASSYGQGPYNEQFF.

The chain couples TRBV29-1 to TRBJ2-2; TRBD1 might be the D (6 bases). Germline V lookup: CDR1 SQVTM, CDR2 ANQGSEA. V gave up 0 bases and J gave up 2 bases, with 16 bases separating them. The CDR3 runs 17 residues. The DNA for the CDR3 is TGCAGCGTTGAAGACCCCCTGCGAGGGGGTAACACCGGGGAGCTGTTTTTT. Translation: CSVEDPLRGGNTGELFF.

In regard to this clone: Other nucleotide sequences in the sample specify the same CDR3. CDR3 residues: CASSPPSVNTEAFF. Here the CDR3 DNA reads TGTGCCAGCTCACCACCATCCGTGAACACTGAAGCTTTCTTT. V is TRBV18 and J is TRBJ1-1; D remains unclear. The CDR3 is made up of 14 amino acids. The germline V gene encodes CDR1 KGHSH and CDR2 LQKENI. V dropped 0 bases and J dropped 0 bases, with 5 bases sitting between them.

This sequence joins TRBV12-2 and TRBJ2-1; the table's D call of TRBD1 was not tested on the DNA. TRBV12-2 corresponds to a pseudogene. This CDR3 has 16 amino acids. The CDR3 DNA reads as TGTGCAAGTCGCTCACATAAGGGGCCCCTCGCCAATGAGCAGTTCTTC. Residues: CASRSHKGPLANEQFF.

This clone was detected only once. V gene TRBV5-4 combines with J gene TRBJ2-3, with TRBD2 identical over 9 bases. The V segment lost 6 bases and the J segment 4 bases; nucleotides outside the gene matches: 9. There are 15 residues in the CDR3. The V gene's germline CDR1 is SGHNT and CDR2 YYREEE (reference sequence). Here the CDR3 reads CASNAGGPRPDTQYF. CDR3 sequence (DNA): TGTGCCAGCAACGCGGGAGGGCCCCGCCCAGATACGCAGTATTTT.

The chain has TRBV7-9 and TRBJ2-5, with a weak D call TRBD1 (7 bases). V was cut by 3 bases and J by 5 bases, with 16 bases left in between. Looked up from germline, CDR1 is SEHNR and CDR2 is FQNEAQ (reference sequence). The CDR3 spans 15 residues. CDR3 sequence reads: CASSFGGTAGETQYF. The DNA of the CDR3 is TGTGCCAGCAGCTTCGGCGGGACAGCTGGGGAGACCCAGTACTTC. Variable domain in full (rest from reference TRBV7-9 and TRBJ2-5): DTGVSQNPRHKITKRGQNVTFRCDPISEHNRLYWYRQTLGQGPEFLTYFQNEAQLEKSRLLSDRFSAERPKGSFSTLEIQRTEQGDSAMYLCASSFGGTAGETQYFGPGTRLLVL.

Written as DNA, the CDR3 is TGTGCCAGCAACTCCGCCGGGACAGGGTCAGATACGCAGTATTTT. It yields the protein CASNSAGTGSDTQYF. The J gene is TRBJ2-3, the V gene TRBV6-1, with 9 bases matching TRBD1. The CDR3 covers 15 residues. The germline gives CDR1 MNHNS, CDR2 SASEGT. J was trimmed by 4 bases and V by 7 bases; bases with no gene match: 9.

With respect to this clone: Other DNA sequences in the sample encode the same CDR3. The chain recombines TRBV11-2 with TRBJ2-5; 8 bases are shared with TRBD1. Trimming removed 5 bases from V and 4 bases from J; junction bases left unmatched: 6. This CDR3 has 14 residues. The germline gives CDR1 SGHAT, CDR2 FQNNGV. CDR3 coding DNA: TGTGCCAGCAGCCTGGACAGGGCGGGAGAGACCCAGTACTTC. Protein: CASSLDRAGETQYF.

The J gene is TRBJ2-7, the V gene TRBV28; D is uncertain. V was cut by 2 bases and J by 7 bases, with 6 bases left in between. This CDR3 has 11 residues. Germline CDR1 reads MDHEN; CDR2 reads SYDVKM. CDR3 nucleotides: TGTGCCAGCAGTTTAGCGTGGGAGCAGTACTTC. Translation gives CASSLAWEQYF.

V and J are TRBV27 and TRBJ2-7; 12 positions agree with TRBD1. Germline CDR1 MNHEY, CDR2 SMNVEV (reference sequence). The CDR3 has 17 amino acids. J lost 7 bases, V lost 1 base, and 11 bases had no gene match. The CDR3 region is CASSLWSGTGGRSEQYF. The CDR3 DNA follows: TGTGCCAGCAGTTTATGGTCCGGGACAGGGGGCCGGAGTGAGCAGTACTTC.

The chain uses TRBV28 and TRBJ1-4; possible D gene TRBD1, 5 bases. Germline V gene sequence: CDR1 MDHEN, CDR2 SYDVKM. V lost 6 bases and J lost 3, with 11 bases in between. CDR3 length: 14 residues. In DNA form, the CDR3 reads TGTGCCAGCAGGGCCGGAGGGGCTAATGAAAAACTGTTTTTT. Translating gives CASRAGGANEKLFF. Using reference TRBV28 and TRBJ1-4 for the parts outside the CDR3, the full variable domain is DVKVTQSSRYLVKRTGEKVFLECVQDMDHENMFWYRQDPGLGLRLIYFSYDVKMKEKGDIPEGYSVSREKKERFSLILESASTNQTSMYLCASRAGGANEKLFFGSGTQLSVL.

The V and J genes are TRBV4-3 and TRBJ2-4; the D gene is possibly TRBD2 (5 bases). This CDR3 has 19 amino acids. Germline-derived CDR1 and CDR2 are LGHNA and YSLEER. V was cut by 0 bases and J by 1 base, with 19 bases left in between. The DNA of the CDR3 is TGCGCCAGCAGCCAAGAGAGGGTAGCAGGTGGTATGGCCAAAAACATTCAGTACTTC. Translating it yields CASSQERVAGGMAKNIQYF.

V gene TRBV12-5 combines with J gene TRBJ2-2; TRBD2 might be the D (5 bases). CDR1 LGHNT and CDR2 FRNRAP come from the germline V gene. Trimming pared 4 bases from V and 7 bases from J, leaving 22 bases between. This CDR3 is 17 amino acids long. CDR3 bases: TGTGCTAGTGGTTCCCCCCTAGCTCAGAGTAAAGGCGGGGAGCTGTTTTTT. This encodes CASGSPLAQSKGGELFF.

V usage is TRBV5-1 and J usage is TRBJ2-3; possibly TRBD2 for D (5 bases). V gave up 4 bases and J gave up 4 bases, with 25 bases separating them. This CDR3 region has 18 residues. Germline V CDR1 and CDR2: SGHRS, YFSETQ. The CDR3 loop is CASSLNPTTSLFPDTQYF. CDR3 DNA sequence: TGCGCCAGCAGCCTCAACCCGACTACCAGCCTTTTCCCAGATACGCAGTATTTT.

This clone was counted only a few times. The chain combines TRBV4-3 with TRBJ2-1; 9 bases match TRBD2. V lost 0 bases to trimming and J lost 9 bases; unmatched junction nucleotides: 12. This CDR3 is built from 17 residues. The germline gives CDR1 LGHNA, CDR2 YSLEER. CDR3 region: CASSQDRSGRVRSEQFF. The CDR3 coding sequence is TGCGCCAGCAGCCAAGACCGTAGCGGGAGAGTAAGGAGTGAGCAGTTCTTC.

This rearrangement joins TRBV4-3 to TRBJ1-1; the D is unclear. Trimming shortened V by 0 bases and J by 4 bases, and 15 bases separated the two germline ends. CDR3 length equals 16 residues. Germline CDR1 is LGHNA and CDR2 is YSLEER. The CDR3, as DNA: TGCGCCAGCAGCCAAGATCTCGCCAGTACGAGCACTGAAGCTTTCTTT. The encoded protein is CASSQDLASTSTEAFF.